This record concerns one TCR beta chain sequence. One junction end disagrees with the germline gene, perhaps due to a read error. The data are from a study of cytomegalovirus exposure and HLA in healthy donors. Every donor was a healthy person donating bone marrow. The PCR employed 60 Vbeta primers together with 13 Jbeta primers. TCRdb's copy holds only in-frame clones and misses some; the assay was immunoSEQ multiplex PCR. The repertoire holds about 130,000 clones, over 70% seen once, with approximately 3.1% in the top ten. This CDR3 is built from 15 residues. Germline V gene sequence: CDR1 SSHAT, CDR2 FNYEAQ (reference sequence).

The sequence was collected from a man aged 25 to 40 in good health and CMV-seronegative. The rearrangement joins TRBV7-7 to TRBJ2-1, with 9 bases fitting TRBD2. The material sequenced was PBMCs. The CDR3 is CASSSGLAGPNEQFF. The CDR3 coding sequence is TGTGCTAGCAGCTCTGGCCTAGCGGGACCCAATGAGCAGTTCTTC.